The 26 T cell receptor beta chains below were found in one sample sequenced in a study of shared clonotypes between healthy human individuals (dated by TCRdb to the early 2020s). The library was built by means of the immunoSEQ multiplex PCR assay. The source is immuneACCESS, and TCRdb retained only in-frame sequences with V and J called. Part of the clones is not carried over; for the studies checked, unresolved V genes explain less than half of this, and the remainder is unexplained. The sample table lists roughly 2.6 million clones, roughly 92% of them with a count of one. In total, the top ten clones hold over 0.12% of the sample. The sample was naive CD4+ T cells sorted from blood. The sample's cell subset or site label is to be understood as: CD45RA+ positively selected. The origin of the receptors is a man younger than 30 in good health.

V is TRBV30 and J is TRBJ1-2; D uncertain. The germline gives CDR1 GTSNPN, CDR2 SVGIG (reference sequence). This CDR3 region has 12 residues. V was clipped by 4 bases and J by 4 bases, with 10 bases between them. The DNA of the CDR3 is TGTGCCTGGACGAGTGGCCCCTATGGCTACACCTTC. This translates into CAWTSGPYGYTF.

The chain joins TRBV29-1 to TRBJ2-7; D tentatively reads TRBD1 or TRBD2 (5 bases each). The germline gives CDR1 SQVTM, CDR2 ANQGSEA. Trimming cost V 7 bases and J 3 bases, with 19 bases left between them. The CDR3 is 14 amino acids. The CDR3 DNA sequence: TGCAGCGCTGCGACGGGGCGAGGATACTACGAGCAGTACTTC. It yields the protein CSAATGRGYYEQYF.

V gene TRBV7-9 combines with J gene TRBJ1-1; D uncertain. CDR3 size: 15 residues. In germline, CDR1 is SEHNR, CDR2 FQNEAQ (reference sequence). V shed 3 bases and J shed 3 bases, with 14 bases lying between them. CDR3 nucleotides: TGTGCCAGCAGCTTGAACTTTGCTGCTCACACTGAAGCTTTCTTT. Its translation is CASSLNFAAHTEAFF.

This sequence joins TRBV7-2 and TRBJ1-2; D is undetermined. V shed 1 base and J shed 7 bases, with 4 bases lying between them. Germline V gives CDR1 SGHTA, CDR2 FQGNSA. The CDR3 length is 11 residues. As DNA, the CDR3 is TGTGCCAGCAGCTTAGAGGTTGGCTACACCTTC. Protein product: CASSLEVGYTF.

The V gene is TRBV28, the J gene TRBJ1-1, with a weak D call TRBD1 (6 bases). The CDR3 runs to 13 residues. Trimming cost V 8 bases and J 5 bases, with 15 bases left between them. CDR1 MDHEN and CDR2 SYDVKM come from the germline V gene. DNA for the CDR3: TGTGCCAGCGGGGGGGGCGCAGGAACTGAAGCTTTCTTT. Its protein product is CASGGGAGTEAFF.

Remarks on this clone: The sample has other DNA sequences that encode this CDR3 too. This chain links TRBV6-5 with TRBJ2-7; possible D gene TRBD1, 6 bases. The germline V gene encodes CDR1 MNHEY and CDR2 SVGAGI. V lost 4 bases, J lost 3 bases, and 10 bases lay in between. The CDR3 has 13 residues. This CDR3 is CASSSRGSYEQYF. The CDR3 DNA is TGTGCCAGCAGTTCGAGGGGGAGCTACGAGCAGTACTTC.

With regard to this clone: The sample contains more than one DNA sequence encoding this CDR3. V is TRBV20-1 and J is TRBJ2-3; the D is unclear. V lost 6 bases and J lost 4, with 8 bases in between. Germline CDR1 DFQATT, CDR2 SNEGSKA (reference sequence). The length of the CDR3 is 11 residues. The CDR3 spells CSARWADTQYF. CDR3 nucleotide sequence: TGCAGTGCCAGGTGGGCAGATACGCAGTATTTT.

Note on this clone: The CDR3 ends on some other residue instead of the conserved phenylalanine or tryptophan, so this is likely a read error. No DNA is shown, since the ends of the CDR3 on it are uncertain; the CDR3 is the one TCRdb lists. V usage is TRBV6-5 and J usage is TRBJ1-1. CDR1 and CDR2 from the germline V gene are MNHEY and SVGAGI. Ends included, the CDR3 has 8 residues. The CDR3 sequence is CASFGGRS.

This chain links TRBV12-5 with TRBJ2-5, with TRBD1 identical over 7 bases. The junction had 13 bases not matched to a gene; V was cut back by 1 base and J by 5 bases. This CDR3 spans 17 amino acids. CDR1 is LGHNT and CDR2 is FRNRAP in the germline V gene. CDR3 in amino acids: CASGLASIFTGAETQYF. The CDR3 bases are TGTGCTAGTGGTTTGGCCTCTATTTTTACAGGGGCTGAGACCCAGTACTTC.

V gene TRBV14 combines with J gene TRBJ2-2; D may be TRBD2 (6 bases). CDR3 length equals 16 residues. V lost 4 bases and J 5 bases, leaving 17 bases between the germline ends. CDR1 is SGHDN and CDR2 is FVKESK in the germline V gene. Written as DNA, the CDR3 is TGTGCCAGCAGCCGGGGACTGGGTGTAAAAACCGGGGAGCTGTTTTTT. It encodes CASSRGLGVKTGELFF.

The genes are TRBV5-1 and TRBJ1-1; D might be TRBD1 (6 bases). Trimming removed 4 bases from V and 4 bases from J, with 14 bases in between. Germline assignment: CDR1 SGHRS and CDR2 YFSETQ. The CDR3 has 14 amino acids. CDR3 nucleotide sequence: TGCGCCAGCAGCACGCTGGGGGGGCTCACTGAAGCTTTCTTT. The encoded protein is CASSTLGGLTEAFF. Full variable domain (remainder filled in from reference TRBV5-1 and TRBJ1-1): KAGVTQTPRYLIKTRGQQVTLSCSPISGHRSVSWYQQTPGQGLQFLFEYFSETQRNKGNFPGRFSGRQFSNSRSEMNVSTLELGDSALYLCASSTLGGLTEAFFGQGTRLTVV.

Details on this clone: This sample also contains other DNA sequences that code for the same CDR3. The rearrangement joins TRBV10-3 to TRBJ1-1, with D unclear. CDR1 and CDR2 (germline): ENHRY, SYGVKD. The CDR3 extends over 13 amino acids. The V end lost 0 bases, the J end lost 0 bases, and 2 bases lay between the germline ends. The CDR3 spells CAISESVNTEAFF. CDR3 bases: TGTGCCATCAGTGAGTCCGTGAACACTGAAGCTTTCTTT.

The V and J genes are TRBV27 and TRBJ2-1; 7 bases match TRBD2. Trimming removed 2 bases from V and 0 bases from J; junction bases left unmatched: 13. The CDR3 contains 19 residues. The germline CDR1 and CDR2 sequences are MNHEY and SMNVEV (reference sequence). The DNA for the CDR3 is TGTGCCAGCAGTTTAAGAGGACTAGTGGAGGGAATCTCCTACAATGAGCAGTTCTTC. It specifies CASSLRGLVEGISYNEQFF.

V usage is TRBV5-1 and J usage is TRBJ2-1; TRBD2 agrees at 7 bases. CDR3 size: 15 residues. Germline CDR1 SGHRS, CDR2 YFSETQ. J lost 7 bases, V lost 0 bases, and 7 bases had no gene match. The CDR3 reads CASSLGRDYGNEQFF. The CDR3, as DNA: TGCGCCAGCAGCTTGGGGAGGGACTACGGAAATGAGCAGTTCTTC. Supplemented by reference TRBV5-1 and TRBJ2-1, the full variable domain reads KAGVTQTPRYLIKTRGQQVTLSCSPISGHRSVSWYQQTPGQGLQFLFEYFSETQRNKGNFPGRFSGRQFSNSRSEMNVSTLELGDSALYLCASSLGRDYGNEQFFGPGTRLTVL.

V and J are TRBV27 and TRBJ2-7, with 7 positions matching TRBD1. The CDR3 is 15 residues long. Losses at the gene ends were 5 bases for V and 2 bases for J; bases not matched to a gene: 9. Per germline, CDR1 MNHEY and CDR2 SMNVEV (reference sequence). The CDR3: CASSQSTGIPYEQYF. In DNA, the CDR3 is TGTGCCAGCAGTCAGTCGACAGGGATTCCCTACGAGCAGTACTTC.

The chain joins TRBV10-3 to TRBJ1-3; D might be TRBD1 (5 bases). The CDR3 has 15 amino acids. Germline CDR1 and CDR2: ENHRY and SYGVKD. V was cut by 4 bases and J by 0 bases, with 10 bases left in between. This CDR3 is CAISAGTDSGNTIYF. As DNA, the CDR3 is TGTGCCATCAGTGCCGGGACTGACTCTGGAAACACCATATATTTT.

For this clone: The sample holds other DNA sequences that translate to the same CDR3. V gene TRBV18 combines with J gene TRBJ2-3, with no clear D. CDR1 KGHSH and CDR2 LQKENI come from the germline V gene. There are 12 residues in the CDR3. The germline V and J ends were trimmed by 6 bases and 3 bases, with 7 bases remaining between them. CDR3 in DNA: TGTGCCAGCTCCCCGGGTACAGATACGCAGTATTTT. It codes for CASSPGTDTQYF.

The chain joins TRBV18 to TRBJ2-1; TRBD1 matches at 7 bases. This CDR3 spans 13 amino acids. Germline loops: CDR1 KGHSH, CDR2 LQKENI. V shed 6 bases and J 6 bases; nucleotides not matched to a gene: 5. The CDR3 reads CASSTGTPNEQFF. The CDR3 DNA reads as TGTGCCAGCTCGACAGGGACCCCCAATGAGCAGTTCTTC. Full variable domain (remainder filled in from reference TRBV18 and TRBJ2-1): NAGVMQNPRHLVRRRGQEARLRCSPMKGHSHVYWYRQLPEEGLKFMVYLQKENIIDESGMPKERFSAEFPKEGPSILRIQQVVRGDSAAYFCASSTGTPNEQFFGPGTRLTVL.

The chain carries TRBV7-2 and TRBJ2-1; D call uncertain. The ends were cut back, 5 bases at V and 10 bases at J, with 15 bases in the middle. This CDR3 has 13 amino acids. The germline gives CDR1 SGHTA, CDR2 FQGNSA. This chain's CDR3 is CASSRKGSPEQFF. CDR3 bases: TGTGCCAGCAGCCGCAAGGGAAGCCCCGAGCAGTTCTTC. Full variable domain (missing parts from reference TRBV7-2 and TRBJ2-1): GAGVSQSPSNKVTEKGKDVELRCDPISGHTALYWYRQSLGQGLEFLIYFQGNSAPDKSGLPSDRFSAERTGGSVSTLTIQRTQQEDSAVYLCASSRKGSPEQFFGPGTRLTVL.

This clone was seen a few times. V gene TRBV5-8 combines with J gene TRBJ1-6, with 10 bases lining up with TRBD1. Germline trimming cut 4 bases from V and 7 bases from J; bases unmatched to any gene: 8. This CDR3 contains 16 residues. Germline values: CDR1 SGHTS, CDR2 YDEGEE. In nucleotides, the CDR3 is TGTGCCAGCAGCGCGAGGGACAGGGGAGACAATTCACCCCTCCACTTT. This sequence encodes CASSARDRGDNSPLHF. The full variable domain, in which reference TRBV5-8 and TRBJ1-6 provide the parts outside the CDR3, is EAGVTQSPTHLIKTRGQQATLRCSPISGHTSVYWYQQALGLGLQFLLWYDEGEERNRGNFPPRFSGRQFPNYSSELNVNALELEDSALYLCASSARDRGDNSPLHFGNGTRLTVT.

The chain combines TRBV5-1 with TRBJ2-2; unclear D gene. V lost 4 bases to trimming and J lost 7 bases, with 11 bases between them. CDR1 and CDR2 (germline): SGHRS, YFSETQ. The CDR3 consists of 13 residues. The CDR3 loop reads CASSLSSNGELFF. CDR3 DNA: TGCGCCAGCAGCCTTTCATCAAACGGGGAGCTGTTTTTT.

The gene calls are TRBV15 and TRBJ1-1; TRBD1 matches 7 bases. J was trimmed by 1 base and V by 0 bases; bases with no gene match: 5. In germline, CDR1 is LNHNV, CDR2 YYDKDF (reference sequence). The CDR3 is 16 amino acids. Here the CDR3 reads CATSRESKGANTEAFF. The CDR3 bases are TGTGCCACCAGCAGAGAAAGCAAGGGGGCGAACACTGAAGCTTTCTTT.

This chain links TRBV10-1 with TRBJ1-1; D gene unclear. The CDR3 consists of 14 residues. CDR1 is WNHNN and CDR2 is SYGVQD in the germline V gene (reference sequence). V dropped 1 base and J dropped 1 base, with 7 bases sitting between them. CDR3 protein: CASSEFVGNTEAFF. DNA of the CDR3: TGCGCCAGCAGTGAGTTCGTAGGGAACACTGAAGCTTTCTTT.

The rearrangement links TRBV11-2 to TRBJ2-7, with D unclear. Germline values: CDR1 SGHAT, CDR2 FQNNGV. CDR3 size: 14 residues. V dropped 5 bases and J dropped 5 bases, with 16 bases sitting between them. DNA for the CDR3: TGTGCCAGCAGCGCATTGGGTAGCACCCACGAGCAGTACTTC. Encoded protein: CASSALGSTHEQYF. The variable domain in full, with the rest retrieved from reference TRBV11-2 and TRBJ2-7, is EAGVAQSPRYKIIEKRQSVAFWCNPISGHATLYWYQQILGQGPKLLIQFQNNGVVDDSQLPKDRFSAERLKGVDSTLKIQPAKLEDSAVYLCASSALGSTHEQYFGPGTRLTVT.

The gene calls are TRBV28 and TRBJ2-5, with 7 nucleotides matching TRBD2. Gene TRBJ2-7 matches the end of the DNA better, so the J call may be wrong. The CDR3 runs 15 residues. CDR1 MDHEN and CDR2 SYDVKM come from the germline V gene. This CDR3 is CASSLTLGTIGEQYF. The CDR3 coding sequence is TGTGCCAGCAGTTTGACTCTTGGGACTATAGGCGAGCAGTACTTC.

The chain combines TRBV9 with TRBJ2-1, with 8 bases fitting TRBD2. Germline CDR1 is SGDLS and CDR2 is YYNGEE. The V segment lost 3 bases and the J segment 6 bases; nucleotides outside the gene matches: 8. The CDR3 is 15 amino acids. The CDR3 DNA sequence: TGTGCCAGCAGCGAAGGGACTAGAGCGCGCAATGAGCAGTTCTTC. It is translated as CASSEGTRARNEQFF.